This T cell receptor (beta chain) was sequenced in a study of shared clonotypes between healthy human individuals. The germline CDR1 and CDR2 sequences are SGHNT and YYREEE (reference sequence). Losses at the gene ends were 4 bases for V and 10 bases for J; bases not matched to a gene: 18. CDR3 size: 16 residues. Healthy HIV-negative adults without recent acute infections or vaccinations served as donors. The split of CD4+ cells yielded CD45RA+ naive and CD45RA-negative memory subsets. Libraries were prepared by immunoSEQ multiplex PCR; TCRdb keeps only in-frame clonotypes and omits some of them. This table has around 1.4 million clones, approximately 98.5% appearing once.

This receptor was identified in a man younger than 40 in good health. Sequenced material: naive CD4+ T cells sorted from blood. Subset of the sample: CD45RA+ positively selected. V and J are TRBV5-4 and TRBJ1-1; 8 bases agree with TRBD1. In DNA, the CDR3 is TGTGCCAGCAGCCCTACCCAAGAAACCAGGGGGCAAGTAGCTTTCTTT. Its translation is CASSPTQETRGQVAFF.